A selection of T cell receptor beta chains follows, all from one sample in a study of blood T cell repertoires in COVID-19. Data came from immunoSEQ multiplex PCR; TCRdb stores just in-frame clones and leaves some out. Of 350,000 to 450,000 clones in the sample, approximately 89% were seen once. Sequencing input: PBMCs or T cells enriched from blood (not recorded which). These receptors originate from a woman in her forties who had been exposed to COVID-19. Each CDR3 is given with its conserved first and last residue. D genes are given only for firm matches.

j_gene: TRBJ2-3; d_gene: TRBD1; v_gene: TRBV19; CDR3nt: TGTGCCAGTAGAACTACCGGGACAGGGGCGGCAGATACGCAGTATTTT; CDR3aa: CASRTTGTGAADTQYF
j_gene: TRBJ2-2; d_gene: -; v_gene: TRBV7-6; CDR3nt: TGTGCCAGCAGTGGGGCAGGGAACACCGGGGAGCTGTTTTTT; CDR3aa: CASSGAGNTGELFF
j_gene: TRBJ2-5; d_gene: -; v_gene: TRBV6-1; CDR3nt: TGTGCCAGCAGTGAGTTGAGGGACCAAGAGACCCAGTACTTC; CDR3aa: CASSELRDQETQYF
j_gene: TRBJ2-1; d_gene: TRBD2; v_gene: TRBV2; CDR3nt: TGTGCCAGCAGTCGAATACTAGCGGGTGAGCAGTTCTTC; CDR3aa: CASSRILAGEQFF
j_gene: TRBJ1-2; d_gene: -; v_gene: TRBV29-1; CDR3nt: TGCAGCGTTGGGGGCCCCAGTGGCGGCTACACCTTC; CDR3aa: CSVGGPSGGYTF
j_gene: TRBJ1-2; d_gene: -; v_gene: TRBV5-1; CDR3nt: TGCGCCAGCAGCGCGAGGGACACAAACTATGGCTACACCTTC; CDR3aa: CASSARDTNYGYTF
j_gene: TRBJ1-2; d_gene: -; v_gene: TRBV7-9; CDR3nt: TGTGCCAGCAGCTTAGAGAGGGCTAACTATGGCTACACCTTC; CDR3aa: CASSLERANYGYTF
j_gene: TRBJ2-5; d_gene: -; v_gene: TRBV15; CDR3nt: TGTGCCACCAGCAGCCCCAGGGGCTCCAGGTACTTC; CDR3aa: CATSSPRGSRYF
j_gene: TRBJ2-1; d_gene: -; v_gene: TRBV4-3; CDR3nt: TGCGCCAGCAGCCAAGATATTGGGGCAGGGAAACAGGTTGAGCAGTTCTTC; CDR3aa: CASSQDIGAGKQVEQFF
j_gene: TRBJ1-6; d_gene: TRBD1; v_gene: TRBV30; CDR3nt: TGTGCCTGGAATCAAGCCGGGACAGGGGATGGGTCCCTCCACTTT; CDR3aa: CAWNQAGTGDGSLHF
j_gene: TRBJ2-7; d_gene: -; v_gene: TRBV2; CDR3nt: TGTGCCAGCAGCTGGGGGCTGACCTACGAGCAGTACTTC; CDR3aa: CASSWGLTYEQYF
j_gene: TRBJ2-1; d_gene: TRBD1; v_gene: TRBV2; CDR3nt: TGTGCCAGCAGTCGGGACAGCCAAGTAAACTACAATGAGCAGTTCTTC; CDR3aa: CASSRDSQVNYNEQFF